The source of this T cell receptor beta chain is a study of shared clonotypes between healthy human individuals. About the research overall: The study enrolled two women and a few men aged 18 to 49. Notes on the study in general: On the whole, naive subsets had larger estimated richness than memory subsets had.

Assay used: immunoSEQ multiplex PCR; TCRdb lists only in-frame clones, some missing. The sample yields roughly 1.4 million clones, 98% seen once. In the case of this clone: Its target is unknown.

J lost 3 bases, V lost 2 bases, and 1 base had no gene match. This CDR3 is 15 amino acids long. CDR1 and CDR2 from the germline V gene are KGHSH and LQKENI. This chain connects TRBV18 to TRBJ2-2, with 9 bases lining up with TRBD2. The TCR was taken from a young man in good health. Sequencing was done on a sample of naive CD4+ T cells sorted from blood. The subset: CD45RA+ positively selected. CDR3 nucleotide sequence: TGTGCCAGCTCACCATGGACTAGCGACACCGGGGAGCTGTTTTTT. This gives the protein CASSPWTSDTGELFF.